Below are 15 T cell receptor beta chains sequenced from a single sample in a study of PD-1 and CTLA-4 blockade in melanoma. Clones were sequenced by immunoSEQ multiplex PCR, and TCRdb holds only the in-frame ones, with some missing. The table lists 20,000 to 25,000 clones, about 91% of them singletons. The source was CD8+ T cells from peripheral blood, collected before anti-PD-1 treatment. These receptors were taken from a human donor with melanoma.

The V and J genes are TRBV7-9 and TRBJ1-1; TRBD1 matches 8 bases. The CDR3 runs to 15 residues. Trimming removed 4 bases from V and 8 bases from J; junction bases left unmatched: 12. The germline gives CDR1 SEHNR, CDR2 FQNEAQ (reference sequence). CDR3 sequence: CASSSRDRPEAEAFF. CDR3 nucleotides: TGTGCCAGCAGCTCCCGGGACAGGCCTGAGGCAGAAGCTTTCTTT.

This clone was observed a single time. The chain links TRBV6-5 to TRBJ1-1; D is undetermined. The CDR3 runs to 11 residues. Germline V gene lookup returns CDR1 MNHEY and CDR2 SVGAGI. Deletions cut 0 bases from V and 8 bases from J, with 4 bases between. The CDR3 protein is CASSYSSEAFF. DNA of the CDR3: TGTGCCAGCAGTTACTCCTCCGAAGCTTTCTTT.

This chain connects TRBV4-1 to TRBJ2-2; 7 bases map to TRBD2. The J segment lost 7 bases and the V segment lost 3 bases, leaving 2 bases of the junction unmatched. The CDR3 is 13 residues long. In germline, CDR1 is MGHRA, CDR2 YSYEKL. The CDR3 reads CASSHPGGGELFF. CDR3 DNA sequence: TGCGCCAGCAGCCACCCGGGGGGCGGGGAGCTGTTTTTT.

The rearrangement links TRBV10-3 to TRBJ2-3; D may match TRBD1 or TRBD2 (5 bases each). CDR1 is ENHRY, CDR2 SYGVKD, per germline. V was trimmed by 4 bases and J by 1 base, leaving 9 bases between them. This CDR3 has 14 residues. CDR3 bases: TGTGCCATCAGTGTCCGAGGGGGCACAGATACGCAGTATTTT. This translates into CAISVRGGTDTQYF.

This rearrangement joins TRBV7-9 to TRBJ1-5; D is undetermined. The germline gives CDR1 SEHNR, CDR2 FQNEAQ (reference sequence). The V and J ends lost 2 bases and 7 bases respectively, with 6 bases between them. The CDR3 has 12 residues. CDR3 amino acids: CASSLTDQPQHF. CDR3 nucleotides: TGTGCCAGCAGCTTAACGGACCAGCCCCAGCATTTT.

This chain uses TRBV6-5 with TRBJ2-1, with D perhaps assigned TRBD1 or TRBD2 (5 bases each). The CDR3 runs 15 residues. V was pared by 0 bases and J by 8 bases, with 14 bases between. From germline, CDR1 is MNHEY and CDR2 SVGAGI. Here the CDR3 reads CASSYSMPRGDEQFF. The CDR3, as DNA: TGTGCCAGCAGTTACTCGATGCCCCGAGGGGATGAGCAGTTCTTC.

The chain links TRBV5-4 to TRBJ1-1, with D uncertain. The CDR3 is made up of 11 amino acids. Germline CDR1 is SGHNT and CDR2 is YYREEE (reference sequence). V was pared by 2 bases and J by 5 bases, with 4 bases between. CDR3: CASSFGTEAFF. The CDR3 coding sequence is TGTGCCAGCAGCTTTGGGACTGAAGCTTTCTTT.

V is TRBV7-6 and J is TRBJ2-5; D is unresolved. The CDR3 loop spans 11 amino acids. Germline CDR1 is SGHVS and CDR2 is FNYEAQ. The V and J ends lost 5 bases and 2 bases respectively, with 3 bases between them. The CDR3: CASSDQETQYF. CDR3 in DNA: TGTGCCAGCAGCGATCAAGAGACCCAGTACTTC.

This chain joins TRBV6-5 and TRBJ2-1, with D perhaps matching TRBD2 (6 bases). V lost 6 bases and J 8 bases, leaving 11 bases between the germline ends. The CDR3 contains 12 residues. Per germline, CDR1 MNHEY and CDR2 SVGAGI. The CDR3 DNA reads TGTGCCAGCAGCACCCCGGGGGATGAGCAGTTCTTC. Amino acids: CASSTPGDEQFF.

The chain links TRBV5-5 to TRBJ1-3; 7 bases are a match to TRBD1. There are 17 residues in the CDR3. Unmatched junction bases numbered 10, after V lost 1 base and J lost 3 bases. Germline V lookup: CDR1 SGHKS, CDR2 YYEKEE (reference sequence). CDR3 nucleotides: TGTGCCAGCAGCTTGACCCGAGGGGGCACTTATGGAAACACCATATATTTT. This codes for CASSLTRGGTYGNTIYF.

This chain joins TRBV5-6 and TRBJ1-5; 8 positions match TRBD1. Germline loops: CDR1 SGHDT, CDR2 YYEEEE. The CDR3 consists of 15 residues. Unmatched junction bases numbered 6, after V lost 0 bases and J lost 7 bases. CDR3 sequence (DNA): TGTGCCAGCAGCTTGGCCGGACAGGGTGTCCAGCCCCAGCATTTT. Residues: CASSLAGQGVQPQHF.

The chain recombines TRBV4-2 with TRBJ2-2; 8 nucleotides line up with TRBD2. This CDR3 has 16 residues. Trimming cost V 4 bases and J 1 base; bases outside gene matches: 5. The germline gives CDR1 LGHNA, CDR2 YNFKEQ. The CDR3 nucleotides are TGTGCCAGCAGCCGAAGCGCGGGGGGGAACACCGGGGAGCTGTTTTTT. This encodes CASSRSAGGNTGELFF.

Only a few counts were recorded for this clone. The rearrangement joins TRBV7-8 to TRBJ1-6, with D tentatively TRBD1 (5 bases). The CDR3 extends over 15 amino acids. Trimming removed 5 bases at V and 8 bases at J, with 16 bases between. CDR1 is SGHVS, CDR2 FQNEAQ, per germline. In DNA, the CDR3 is TGTGCCAGCAGCCTCGGACAAACGGGCTATTCACCCCTCCACTTT. This gives the protein CASSLGQTGYSPLHF.

The chain carries TRBV7-2 and TRBJ1-4; D gene ambiguous. The V end lost 3 bases, the J end lost 4 bases, and 9 bases lay between the germline ends. The CDR3 loop spans 14 amino acids. The germline V gene encodes CDR1 SGHTA and CDR2 FQGNSA. CDR3: CASSFDLFNEKLFF. The CDR3 DNA follows: TGTGCCAGCAGCTTTGACCTCTTTAATGAAAAACTGTTTTTT.

This chain joins TRBV6-5 and TRBJ1-1; no clear D gene. Per the germline V gene, CDR1 is MNHEY and CDR2 is SVGAGI. The CDR3 is 13 amino acids. Trimming pared 6 bases from V and 1 base from J, leaving 9 bases between. CDR3 sequence: CASRDRENTEAFF. CDR3 sequence (DNA): TGTGCCAGCAGGGACCGGGAGAACACTGAAGCTTTCTTT.